These 14 T cell receptor beta chains were all obtained from the same sample, sequenced in a study of T-cell reconstitution after alpha-beta-depleted transplantation in children (dated by TCRdb to about 2016). The method was PCR. For sequencing, an Illumina HiSeq 2500 was employed. TCR libraries were prepared with molecular barcoding, using unique molecular identifiers to normalize TCRbeta repertoire quantification. The raw public data were reprocessed by TCRdb itself: fastp quality trimming at Q25, MiXCR clonotype calling, in-frame beta chains only. Every entry covers one CDR3 protein and lists the most common genes and DNA from its rows. The sample profile shows approximately 640,000 distinct CDR3 sequences; approximately 17% of them were found once. In total, the top ten clones hold 1.1% of the sample. The material was PBMCs from the stem cell graft donor, obtained from the stem cell graft. These receptors all stem from a human donor who donated a stem cell graft to a child with acute myeloid leukemia.

The chain carries TRBV28 and TRBJ2-3, with 8 positions matching TRBD1. The V gene end was trimmed by 5 bases and the J gene end by 4 bases; junction bases not matched to a gene: 2. Germline V gene lookup returns CDR1 MDHEN and CDR2 SYDVKM. The CDR3 spans 13 residues. The CDR3 loop reads CASSVQGADTQYF. CDR3 DNA sequence: TGTGCCAGCAGTGTACAGGGGGCAGATACGCAGTATTTT.

In this sample, this clonotype turned up a few times. V gene TRBV2 combines with J gene TRBJ1-5; no firm D call. CDR3 length: 15 residues. Germline CDR1 reads SNHLY; CDR2 reads FYNNEI. Trimming took 2 bases from V and 5 from J, leaving 13 bases between them. The CDR3 spells CASSENLGIHQPQHF. The CDR3 DNA reads as TGTGCCAGCAGTGAAAATTTAGGCATCCATCAGCCCCAGCATTTT.

The chain uses TRBV7-8 and TRBJ1-4; D remains unclear. This CDR3 has 15 amino acids. V gave up 1 base and J gave up 5 bases, with 11 bases separating them. Germline V CDR1 and CDR2: SGHVS, FQNEAQ. CDR3 sequence reads: CASSLVGVSNEKLFF. The DNA for the CDR3 is TGTGCCAGCAGCTTAGTGGGCGTTTCGAATGAAAAACTGTTTTTT.

At least ten counts were recorded for this clonotype. The V gene is TRBV7-2, the J gene TRBJ2-3, with unresolved D. The V and J ends lost 1 base and 13 bases respectively, with 21 bases between them. The V gene's germline CDR1 is SGHTA and CDR2 FQGNSA. CDR3 length: 15 amino acids. The CDR3 sequence: CASSLGSFGTRVEYF. DNA for the CDR3: TGTGCCAGCAGCTTAGGGTCGTTTGGCACTCGGGTGGAGTATTTT.

This clonotype was counted at least ten times. The chain combines TRBV29-1 with TRBJ1-5; 7 bases fit TRBD1. V was clipped by 6 bases and J by 4 bases; unmatched bases: 9. There are 14 residues in the CDR3. The germline V gene encodes CDR1 SQVTM and CDR2 ANQGSEA. The CDR3 DNA follows: TGCAGCGTGACAACAGGGGTCGGGAATCAGCCCCAGCATTTT. As protein: CSVTTGVGNQPQHF.

V and J are TRBV7-2 and TRBJ1-1, with D maybe TRBD1 (5 bases). V shed 5 bases and J shed 1 base, with 14 bases lying between them. CDR1 is SGHTA, CDR2 FQGNSA, per germline. This CDR3 is 15 amino acids long. CDR3 sequence: CASSRLIGGNTEAFF. CDR3 DNA: TGTGCCAGCAGCCGCTTGATTGGGGGGAACACTGAAGCTTTCTTT.

The chain is built from TRBV6-2 or TRBV6-3 and TRBJ2-1; D is undetermined. The germline V gene has CDR1 MNHEY and CDR2 SVGEGT. The CDR3 is 15 residues long. The ends were cut back, 5 bases at V and 0 bases at J, with 11 bases in the middle. CDR3 bases: TGTGCCAGCAGTCAAACCCGGAGCTCCTACAATGAGCAGTTCTTC. Amino acids: CASSQTRSSYNEQFF.

The rearrangement uses TRBV5-1 and TRBJ2-5; D unresolved. Between the trimmed V and J ends, which lost 7 bases and 1 base, there was a span of 17 bases. This CDR3 has 15 residues. Germline V lookup: CDR1 SGHRS, CDR2 YFSETQ. The CDR3: CASRPWTQTQETQYF. In DNA, the CDR3 is TGCGCCAGCCGACCCTGGACCCAAACCCAAGAGACCCAGTACTTC.

There are many counts of this clonotype. The chain couples TRBV29-1 to TRBJ1-1; 11 positions match TRBD1. The V segment lost 6 bases and the J segment 3 bases; nucleotides outside the gene matches: 6. CDR1 and CDR2 from the germline V gene are SQVTM and ANQGSEA. The CDR3 extends over 14 amino acids. CDR3 bases: TGCAGCGTCCCCGGACAGGGGGCTGACACTGAAGCTTTCTTT. Amino acid sequence: CSVPGQGADTEAFF.

This clonotype was counted many times. V gene TRBV10-1 combines with J gene TRBJ2-3, with D possibly matching TRBD1 (6 bases). Trimming cost V 3 bases and J 3 bases, with 16 bases left between them. Germline lookup yields CDR1 WNHNN and CDR2 SYGVQD (reference sequence). This CDR3 spans 16 amino acids. The CDR3 region has the DNA TGCGCCAGCAGTGAAATCAGGGGAAGGGAGACAGATACGCAGTATTTT. Translating gives CASSEIRGRETDTQYF.

This clonotype was recorded many times. This chain uses TRBV20-1 with TRBJ2-1, with 8 bases aligning to TRBD2. This CDR3 has 16 amino acids. The germline gives CDR1 DFQATT, CDR2 SNEGSKA (reference sequence). After removal of 6 bases from V and 5 bases from J, the junction contained 15 bases not matched to a gene. The CDR3 sequence: CSAPRRGAPGHNEQFF. The CDR3 coding sequence is TGCAGTGCCCCAAGGCGGGGGGCACCGGGGCACAATGAGCAGTTCTTC.

This rearrangement joins TRBV7-3 to TRBJ1-1; D may be TRBD1 (6 bases). There are 15 residues in the CDR3. V dropped 2 bases and J dropped 1 base, with 11 bases sitting between them. Germline CDR1 reads SGHTA; CDR2 reads FQGTGA. CDR3 nucleotides: TGTGCCAGCAGCTTATCAGGGGTTGGGAACACTGAAGCTTTCTTT. This gives the protein CASSLSGVGNTEAFF.

This clonotype was counted ten times or more. The chain uses TRBV5-1 and TRBJ1-1; 7 nucleotides agree with TRBD1. The CDR3 loop spans 14 amino acids. Losses at the gene ends were 3 bases for V and 5 bases for J; bases not matched to a gene: 7. Germline V CDR1 and CDR2: SGHRS, YFSETQ. The CDR3 nucleotides are TGCGCCAGCAGCTCTCAGGGGGGCGGAACTGAAGCTTTCTTT. Its translation: CASSSQGGGTEAFF.

This clonotype has at least ten counts. This chain joins TRBV6-5 and TRBJ2-5, with 8 bases lining up with TRBD1. In germline, CDR1 is MNHEY, CDR2 SVGAGI. J gave up 5 bases and V 2 bases, and 10 bases lay outside the gene matches. The CDR3 runs to 16 residues. DNA of the CDR3: TGTGCCAGCAGTTACGCAGGGGGCGCGACGATTGAGACCCAGTACTTC. This translates into CASSYAGGATIETQYF.